Sample share makes the clone carrying this T cell receptor (beta chain) large. These data belong to a study of control samples from healthy donors and cancer patients. This CDR3 has 17 amino acids. Germline CDR1 reads SGHRS; CDR2 reads YFSETQ. After removal of 3 bases from V and 4 bases from J, the junction contained 12 bases not matched to a gene. Generated by immunoSEQ multiplex PCR, the TCRdb table keeps only in-frame clones and is missing some. The table shows more than 90,000 clones, with around 89% occurring only once. This clonotype was obtained from a man aged 25 to 40 in good health. The chain couples TRBV5-1 to TRBJ2-2; 7 positions agree with TRBD2. The sample comprised blood. The DNA for the CDR3 is TGCGCCAGCAGCTCCGTGCTGGGAGGGGCGGGCACCGGGGAGCTGTTTTTT. Amino acids: CASSSVLGGAGTGELFF.